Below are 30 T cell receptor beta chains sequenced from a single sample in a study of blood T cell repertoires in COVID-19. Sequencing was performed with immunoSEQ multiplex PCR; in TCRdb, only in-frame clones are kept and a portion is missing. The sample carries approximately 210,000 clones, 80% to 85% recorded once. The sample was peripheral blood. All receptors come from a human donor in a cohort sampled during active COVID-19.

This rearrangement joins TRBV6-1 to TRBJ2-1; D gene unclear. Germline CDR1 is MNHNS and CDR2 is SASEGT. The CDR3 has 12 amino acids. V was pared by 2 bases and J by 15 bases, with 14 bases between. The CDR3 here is CASSESWFQRFF. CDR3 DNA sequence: TGTGCCAGCAGTGAATCCTGGTTTCAGCGGTTCTTC.

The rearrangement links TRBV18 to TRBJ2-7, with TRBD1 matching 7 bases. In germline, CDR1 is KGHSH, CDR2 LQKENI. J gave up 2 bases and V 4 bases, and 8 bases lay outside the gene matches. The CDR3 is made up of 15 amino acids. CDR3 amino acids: CASSQNRGGTYEQYV. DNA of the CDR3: TGTGCCAGCTCACAGAACAGGGGTGGAACCTACGAGCAGTACGTC.

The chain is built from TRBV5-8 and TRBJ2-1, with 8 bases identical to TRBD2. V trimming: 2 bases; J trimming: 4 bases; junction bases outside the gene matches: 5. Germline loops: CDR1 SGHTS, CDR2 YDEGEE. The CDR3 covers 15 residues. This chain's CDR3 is CASSFAGGTYNEQFF. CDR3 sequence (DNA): TGTGCCAGCAGCTTCGCGGGGGGCACTTACAATGAGCAGTTCTTC.

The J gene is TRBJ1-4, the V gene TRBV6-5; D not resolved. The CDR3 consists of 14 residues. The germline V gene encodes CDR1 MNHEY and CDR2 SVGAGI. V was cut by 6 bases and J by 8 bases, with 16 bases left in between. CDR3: CASRSPRHGEKLFF. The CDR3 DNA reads TGTGCCAGCAGGTCCCCCCGACACGGCGAAAAACTGTTTTTT.

Written as DNA, the CDR3 is TGTGCCAGCAAGACTAGCGGGCAAGAGACCCAGTACTTC. It specifies CASKTSGQETQYF. The rearrangement joins TRBV6-5 to TRBJ2-5, with 10 bases fitting TRBD2. The J segment lost 2 bases and the V segment lost 7 bases, leaving 1 base of the junction unmatched. The germline V gene encodes CDR1 MNHEY and CDR2 SVGAGI. The CDR3 has 13 amino acids.

This chain's CDR3 is CASSPNRDEKLFF. The CDR3 nucleotides are TGTGCCAGCTCACCAAACAGGGATGAAAAACTGTTTTTT. J is TRBJ1-4 and V is TRBV18, with D possibly matching TRBD1 (6 bases). The CDR3 length is 13 residues. V was pared by 2 bases and J by 6 bases, with 7 bases between. Per germline, CDR1 KGHSH and CDR2 LQKENI.

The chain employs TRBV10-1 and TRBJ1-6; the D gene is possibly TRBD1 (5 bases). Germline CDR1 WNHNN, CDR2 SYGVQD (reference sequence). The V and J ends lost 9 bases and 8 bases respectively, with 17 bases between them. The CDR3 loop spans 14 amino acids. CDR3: CARASWPGDSPLHF. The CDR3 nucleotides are TGCGCCAGGGCGTCCTGGCCGGGGGATTCACCCCTCCACTTT.

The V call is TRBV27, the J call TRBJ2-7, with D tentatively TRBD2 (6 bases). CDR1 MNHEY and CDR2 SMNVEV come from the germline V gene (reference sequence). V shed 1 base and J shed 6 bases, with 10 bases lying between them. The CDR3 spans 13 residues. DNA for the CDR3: TGTGCCAGCAGTTTATTCGGGGGAGGCGAGCAGTACTTC. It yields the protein CASSLFGGGEQYF.

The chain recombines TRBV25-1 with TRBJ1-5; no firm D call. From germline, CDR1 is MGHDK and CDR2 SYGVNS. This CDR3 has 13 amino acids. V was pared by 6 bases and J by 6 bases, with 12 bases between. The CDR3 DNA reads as TGTGCCAGCAGAGGGCAGGAGGGTCAGCCCCAGCATTTT. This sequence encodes CASRGQEGQPQHF.

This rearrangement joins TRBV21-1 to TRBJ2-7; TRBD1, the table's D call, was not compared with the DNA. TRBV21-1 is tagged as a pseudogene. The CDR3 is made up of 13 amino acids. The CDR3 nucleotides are TGTGCCAGCAGCTTACAGGGTCAGGGCGAGCAGTACTTC. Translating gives CASSLQGQGEQYF.

The CDR3 loop reads CATGTGSYNEQFF. Here the CDR3 DNA reads TGTGCCACTGGGACAGGCTCCTACAATGAGCAGTTCTTC. The chain has TRBV6-5 and TRBJ2-1, with 8 bases lining up with TRBD1. Germline CDR1 and CDR2: MNHEY and SVGAGI. This CDR3 is built from 13 residues. With 10 bases clipped from V and 0 bases from J, the junction kept 2 bases outside the gene matches.

CDR3 sequence reads: CATSDPAGGGADTQYF. CDR3 DNA sequence: TGTGCCACCAGTGATCCGGCGGGAGGAGGCGCAGATACGCAGTATTTT. The chain joins TRBV24-1 to TRBJ2-3; 8 bases are shared with TRBD2. Germline CDR1 reads KGHDR; CDR2 reads SFDVKD. The CDR3 covers 16 residues. With 3 bases clipped from V and 4 bases from J, the junction kept 8 bases outside the gene matches.

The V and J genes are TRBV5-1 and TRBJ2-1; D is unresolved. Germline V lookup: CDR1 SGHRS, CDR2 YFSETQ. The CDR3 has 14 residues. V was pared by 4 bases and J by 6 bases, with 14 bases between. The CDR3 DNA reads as TGCGCCAGCAGCCTGAAAAAACTGAGCAATGAGCAGTTCTTC. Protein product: CASSLKKLSNEQFF.

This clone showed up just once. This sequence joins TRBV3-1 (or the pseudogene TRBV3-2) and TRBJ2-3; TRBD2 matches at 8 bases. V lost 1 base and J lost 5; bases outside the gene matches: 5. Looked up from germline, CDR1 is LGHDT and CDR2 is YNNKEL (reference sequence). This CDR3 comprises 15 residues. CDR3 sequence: CASSQGSGGQDTQYF. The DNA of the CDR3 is TGTGCCAGCAGCCAAGGGAGCGGGGGTCAAGATACGCAGTATTTT.

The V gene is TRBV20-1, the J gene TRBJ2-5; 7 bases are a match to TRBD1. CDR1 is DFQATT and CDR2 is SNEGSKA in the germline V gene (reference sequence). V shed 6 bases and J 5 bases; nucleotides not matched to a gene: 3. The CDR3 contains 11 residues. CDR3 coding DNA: TGCAGTGCCCTGACAGGGGAGACCCAGTACTTC. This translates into CSALTGETQYF.

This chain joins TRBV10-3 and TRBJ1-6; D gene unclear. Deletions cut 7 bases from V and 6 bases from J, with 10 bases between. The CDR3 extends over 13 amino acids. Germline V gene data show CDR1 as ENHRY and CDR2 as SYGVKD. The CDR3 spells CAINREINSPLHF. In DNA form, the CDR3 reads TGTGCCATCAACCGGGAGATTAATTCACCCCTCCACTTT.

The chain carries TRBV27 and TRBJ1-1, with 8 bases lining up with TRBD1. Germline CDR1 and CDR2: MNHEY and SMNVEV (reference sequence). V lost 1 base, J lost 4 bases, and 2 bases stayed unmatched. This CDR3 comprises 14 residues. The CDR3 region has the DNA TGTGCCAGCAGTTTATTCAGGGGGCGCACTGAAGCTTTCTTT. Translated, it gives CASSLFRGRTEAFF.

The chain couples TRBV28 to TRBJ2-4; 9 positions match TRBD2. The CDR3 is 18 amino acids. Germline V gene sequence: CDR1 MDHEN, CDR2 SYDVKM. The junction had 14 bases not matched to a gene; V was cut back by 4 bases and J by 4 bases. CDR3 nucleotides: TGTGCCAGCAGTTCCCCTACTGGGCGGGAGGGGACAAAAAACATTCAGTACTTC. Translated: CASSSPTGREGTKNIQYF.

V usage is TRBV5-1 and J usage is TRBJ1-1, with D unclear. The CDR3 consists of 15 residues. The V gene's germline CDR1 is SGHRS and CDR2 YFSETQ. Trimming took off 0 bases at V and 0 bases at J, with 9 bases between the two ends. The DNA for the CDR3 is TGCGCCAGCAGCTTGGGTGGCAGGCTGAACACTGAAGCTTTCTTT. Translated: CASSLGGRLNTEAFF. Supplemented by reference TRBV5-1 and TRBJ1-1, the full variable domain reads KAGVTQTPRYLIKTRGQQVTLSCSPISGHRSVSWYQQTPGQGLQFLFEYFSETQRNKGNFPGRFSGRQFSNSRSEMNVSTLELGDSALYLCASSLGGRLNTEAFFGQGTRLTVV.

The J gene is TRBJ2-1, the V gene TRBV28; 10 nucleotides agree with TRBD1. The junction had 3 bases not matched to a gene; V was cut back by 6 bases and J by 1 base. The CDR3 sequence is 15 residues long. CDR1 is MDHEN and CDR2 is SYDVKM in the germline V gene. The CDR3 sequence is CASSRQGASYNEQFF. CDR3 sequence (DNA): TGTGCCAGCAGCAGACAGGGGGCGTCCTACAATGAGCAGTTCTTC. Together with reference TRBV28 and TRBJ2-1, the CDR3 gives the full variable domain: DVKVTQSSRYLVKRTGEKVFLECVQDMDHENMFWYRQDPGLGLRLIYFSYDVKMKEKGDIPEGYSVSREKKERFSLILESASTNQTSMYLCASSRQGASYNEQFFGPGTRLTVL.

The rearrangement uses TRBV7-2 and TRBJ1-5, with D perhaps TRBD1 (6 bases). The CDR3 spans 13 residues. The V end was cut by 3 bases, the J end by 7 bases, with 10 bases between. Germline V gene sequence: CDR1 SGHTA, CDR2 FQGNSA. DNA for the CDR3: TGTGCCAGCAGCTTGGACAGACGACAGCCCCAGCATTTT. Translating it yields CASSLDRRQPQHF.

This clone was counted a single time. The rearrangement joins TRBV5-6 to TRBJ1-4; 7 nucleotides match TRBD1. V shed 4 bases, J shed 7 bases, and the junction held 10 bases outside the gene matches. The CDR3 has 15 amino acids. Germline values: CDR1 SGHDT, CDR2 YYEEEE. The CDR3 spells CASSVQTGWSEKLFF. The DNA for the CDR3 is TGTGCCAGCAGCGTCCAGACAGGGTGGAGTGAAAAACTGTTTTTT.

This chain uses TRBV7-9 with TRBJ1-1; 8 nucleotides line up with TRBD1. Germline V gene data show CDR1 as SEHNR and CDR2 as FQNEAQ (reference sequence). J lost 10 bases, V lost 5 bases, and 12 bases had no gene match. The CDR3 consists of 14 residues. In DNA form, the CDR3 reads TGTGCCAGCAGCCTGGACAGGGAAGGGCTTAGAGCTTTCTTT. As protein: CASSLDREGLRAFF.

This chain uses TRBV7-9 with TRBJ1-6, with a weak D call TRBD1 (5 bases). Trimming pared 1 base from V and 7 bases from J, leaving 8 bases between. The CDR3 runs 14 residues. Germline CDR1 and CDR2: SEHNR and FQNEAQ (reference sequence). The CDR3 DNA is TGTGCCAGCAGCTTAGAGGGGTCAAATTCACCCCTCCACTTT. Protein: CASSLEGSNSPLHF.

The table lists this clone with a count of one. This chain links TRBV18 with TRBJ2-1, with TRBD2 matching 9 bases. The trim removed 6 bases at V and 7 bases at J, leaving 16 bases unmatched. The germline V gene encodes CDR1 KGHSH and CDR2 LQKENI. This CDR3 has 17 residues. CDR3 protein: CASSPQSNLAGLNEQFF. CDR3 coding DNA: TGTGCCAGCTCCCCTCAATCAAACCTAGCGGGATTGAATGAGCAGTTCTTC.

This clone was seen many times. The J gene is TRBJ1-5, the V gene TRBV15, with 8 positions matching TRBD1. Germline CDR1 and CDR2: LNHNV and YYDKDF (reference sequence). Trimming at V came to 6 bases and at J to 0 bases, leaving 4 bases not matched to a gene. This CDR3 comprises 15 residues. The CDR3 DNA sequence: TGTGCCACCAGAACAGGGGGGTATAGCAATCAGCCCCAGCATTTT. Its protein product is CATRTGGYSNQPQHF.

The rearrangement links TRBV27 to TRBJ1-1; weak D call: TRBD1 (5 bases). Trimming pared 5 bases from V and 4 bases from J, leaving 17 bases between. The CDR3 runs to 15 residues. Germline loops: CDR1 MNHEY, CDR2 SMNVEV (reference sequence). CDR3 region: CASSGVGGMSTEAFF. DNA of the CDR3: TGTGCCAGCAGTGGAGTGGGGGGGATGAGCACTGAAGCTTTCTTT.

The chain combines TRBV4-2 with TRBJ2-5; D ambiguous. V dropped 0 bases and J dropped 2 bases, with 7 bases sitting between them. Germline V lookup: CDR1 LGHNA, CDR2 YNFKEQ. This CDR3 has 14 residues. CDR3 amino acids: CASSQDETQETQYF. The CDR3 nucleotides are TGTGCCAGCAGCCAAGACGAGACACAAGAGACCCAGTACTTC.

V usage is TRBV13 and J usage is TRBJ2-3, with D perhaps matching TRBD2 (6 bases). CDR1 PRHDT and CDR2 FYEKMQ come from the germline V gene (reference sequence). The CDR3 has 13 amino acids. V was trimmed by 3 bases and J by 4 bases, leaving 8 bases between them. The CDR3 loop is CASSFGGADTQYF. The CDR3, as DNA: TGTGCCAGCAGCTTCGGGGGAGCAGATACGCAGTATTTT. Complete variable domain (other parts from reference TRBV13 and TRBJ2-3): AAGVIQSPRHLIKEKRETATLKCYPIPRHDTVYWYQQGPGQDPQFLISFYEKMQSDKGSIPDRFSAQQFSDYHSELNMSSLELGDSALYFCASSFGGADTQYFGPGTRLTVL.

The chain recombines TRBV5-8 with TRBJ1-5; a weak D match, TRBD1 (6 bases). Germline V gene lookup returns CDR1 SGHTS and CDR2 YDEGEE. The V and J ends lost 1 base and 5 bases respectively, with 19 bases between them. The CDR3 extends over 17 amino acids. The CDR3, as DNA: TGTGCCAGCAGCTTGTATCGGGGACATATAGCCGATCAGCCCCAGCATTTT. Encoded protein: CASSLYRGHIADQPQHF.